Here is one TCR beta chain with its context. What it binds is unknown. TCRdb re-derived calls from the 5' RACE reads in MiXCR, one entry per CDR3 protein. The sample holds about 340,000 distinct CDR3 sequences, roughly an eighth seen once. Trimming took 1 base from V and 6 from J, leaving 7 bases between them. The CDR3 has 13 residues. Germline V gene sequence: CDR1 MDHEN, CDR2 SYDVKM. This entry belongs to a study of identical twins. General study results and limits: Recombination models fit unrelated individuals' TCR alpha sharing but underestimated twins'. Cord blood's abundant beta clonotypes had fewer insertions, unlike memory repertoires.

Healthy Caucasians made up all donors. These same records also appear under a second study, on yellow fever vaccine responses in identical twins.

The V call is TRBV28, the J call TRBJ2-1; D remains ambiguous. Specimen: CD8+ T cells sorted from blood. The clonotype originates from a woman aged 18-29 years in good health. The CDR3 protein is CASSLSRINEQFF. CDR3 nucleotides: TGTGCCAGCAGTTTATCCAGAATCAATGAGCAGTTCTTC.